The clone carrying this TCR beta chain was found many times. Its antigen is not known. It was with a sample-barcoded 5' primer and a J-beta primer mix that a second PCR of roughly 7 to 12 cycles was run. The template-switch adaptor was a 5' adaptor with 12 random nucleotides. It tagged each cDNA molecule. TCRdb re-analysed the 5' RACE reads in MiXCR, keeping a single row per CDR3 protein. The table has 1.5 million to 2 million distinct CDR3 sequences, over 25% seen once; the top ten hold 7.7%. The data derive from a study of blood T cells in healthy people across ages. Per the germline V gene, CDR1 is SEHNR and CDR2 is FQNEAQ (reference sequence). This CDR3 has 14 residues. The V gene lost 5 bases and the J gene lost 8 bases, with 16 bases spanning the gap. Regarding the study as a whole: Long-lived donors had more naive CD4+ cells and higher diversity than aged donors. PBMCs that were unsorted prevented a conclusive naive versus antigen-experienced comparison. Age showed a roughly linear inverse relationship with TCR beta diversity per million T cells.

The chain joins TRBV7-9 to TRBJ2-1; possibly TRBD1 or TRBD2 for D (5 bases each). The sequence came from a woman younger than 45 in good health. The sequenced sample was blood. DNA for the CDR3: TGTGCCAGCAGCCCCCGGGGCCCGGTCGATGAGCAGTTCTTC. It specifies CASSPRGPVDEQFF.